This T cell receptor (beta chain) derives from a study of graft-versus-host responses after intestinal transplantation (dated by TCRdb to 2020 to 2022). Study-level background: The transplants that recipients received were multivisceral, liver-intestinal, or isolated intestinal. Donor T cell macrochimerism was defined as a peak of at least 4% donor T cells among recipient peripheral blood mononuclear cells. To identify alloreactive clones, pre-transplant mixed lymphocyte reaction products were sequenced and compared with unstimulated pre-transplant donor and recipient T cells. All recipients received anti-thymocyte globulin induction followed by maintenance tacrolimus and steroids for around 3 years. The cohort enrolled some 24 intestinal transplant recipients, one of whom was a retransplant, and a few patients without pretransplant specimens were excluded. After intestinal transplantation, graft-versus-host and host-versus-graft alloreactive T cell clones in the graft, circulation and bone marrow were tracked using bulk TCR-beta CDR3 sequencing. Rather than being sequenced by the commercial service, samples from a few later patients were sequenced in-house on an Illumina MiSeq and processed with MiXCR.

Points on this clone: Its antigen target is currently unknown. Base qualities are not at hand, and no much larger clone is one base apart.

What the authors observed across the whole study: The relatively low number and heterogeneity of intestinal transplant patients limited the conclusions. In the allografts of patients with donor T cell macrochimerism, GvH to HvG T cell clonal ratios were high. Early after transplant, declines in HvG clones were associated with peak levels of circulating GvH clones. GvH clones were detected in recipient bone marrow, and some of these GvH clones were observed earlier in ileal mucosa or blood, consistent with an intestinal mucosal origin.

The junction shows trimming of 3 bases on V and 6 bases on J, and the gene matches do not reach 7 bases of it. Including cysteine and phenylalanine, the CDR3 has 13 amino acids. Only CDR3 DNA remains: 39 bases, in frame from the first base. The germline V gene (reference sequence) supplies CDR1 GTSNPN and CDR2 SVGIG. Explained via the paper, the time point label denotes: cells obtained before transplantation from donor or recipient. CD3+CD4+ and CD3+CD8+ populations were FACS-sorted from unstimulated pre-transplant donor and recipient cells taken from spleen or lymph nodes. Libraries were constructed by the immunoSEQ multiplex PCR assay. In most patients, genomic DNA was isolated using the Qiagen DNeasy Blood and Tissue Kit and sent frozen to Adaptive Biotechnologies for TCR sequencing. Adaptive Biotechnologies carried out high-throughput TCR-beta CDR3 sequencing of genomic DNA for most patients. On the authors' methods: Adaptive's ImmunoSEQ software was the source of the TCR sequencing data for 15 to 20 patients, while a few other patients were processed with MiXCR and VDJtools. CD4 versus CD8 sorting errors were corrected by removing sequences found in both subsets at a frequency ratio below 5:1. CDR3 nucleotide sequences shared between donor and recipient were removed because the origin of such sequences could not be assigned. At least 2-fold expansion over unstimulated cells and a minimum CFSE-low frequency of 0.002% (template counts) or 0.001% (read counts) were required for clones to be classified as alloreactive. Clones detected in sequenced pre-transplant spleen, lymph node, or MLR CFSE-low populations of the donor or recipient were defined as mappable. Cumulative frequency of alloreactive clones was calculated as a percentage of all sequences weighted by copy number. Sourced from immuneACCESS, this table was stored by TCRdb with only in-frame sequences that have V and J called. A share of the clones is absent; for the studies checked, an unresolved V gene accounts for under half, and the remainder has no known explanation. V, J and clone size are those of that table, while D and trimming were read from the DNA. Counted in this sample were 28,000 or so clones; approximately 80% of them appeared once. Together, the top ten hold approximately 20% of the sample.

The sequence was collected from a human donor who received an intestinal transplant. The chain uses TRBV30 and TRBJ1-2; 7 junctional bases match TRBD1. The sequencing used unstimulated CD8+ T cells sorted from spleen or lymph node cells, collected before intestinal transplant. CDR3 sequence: CAWSYTGADGYTF. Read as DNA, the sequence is TGTGCCTGGAGCTACACAGGGGCGGATGGCTACACCTTC.